Listed below are T cell receptor beta chains from one sample, sequenced in a study of T cell responses to AZD1222 COVID-19 vaccine. Data came from immunoSEQ multiplex PCR; TCRdb stores just in-frame clones and leaves some out. Of approximately 120,000 clones in the sample, about 88% were seen once. Sequenced material: peripheral blood, taken on day 0 of AZD1222 vaccination. The receptors shown here come from an adult in good health. The CDR3 runs from the conserved cysteine through the conserved F or W. The D gene is left open where the match is weak. Some rows mark clone size as missing; the rest say once, few, many or name a class of expanded clone.

- | TRBJ1-2 | - | TRBV29-1 | CSVVLFGGASGYTF | TGCAGCGTCGTACTCTTTGGGGGCGCATCTGGCTACACCTTC
- | TRBJ1-3 | - | TRBV5-1 | CASYRDPAADGNTIYF | TGCGCCAGCTATCGGGACCCGGCAGCAGATGGAAACACCATATATTTT
- | TRBJ2-1 | TRBD2 | TRBV7-7 | CASSLKAGGSNEQFF | TGTGCCAGCAGCTTAAAAGCGGGAGGGAGCAATGAGCAGTTCTTC
once | TRBJ1-1 | - | TRBV28 | CASSGPRGHTEAFF | TGTGCCAGCAGTGGACCGCGGGGGCACACTGAAGCTTTCTTT
- | TRBJ1-2 | - | TRBV10-3 | CAISDPTLGDGYTF | TGTGCCATCAGTGACCCGACTTTGGGGGATGGCTACACCTTC
- | TRBJ1-3 | - | TRBV11-2 | CASSPGHGQGGTIYF | TGTGCCAGCAGCCCCGGCCATGGGCAAGGCGGCACCATATATTTT
- | TRBJ2-2 | TRBD1 | TRBV7-8 | CASSIRPGQQTGELFF | TGTGCCAGCAGCATACGACCGGGACAGCAGACCGGGGAGCTGTTTTTT
- | TRBJ1-1 | TRBD1 | TRBV5-1 | CASYHGTGGSDTEAFF | TGCGCCAGCTATCATGGAACAGGGGGCTCAGACACTGAAGCTTTCTTT
- | TRBJ2-3 | TRBD1 | TRBV24-1 | CATSEDGQAGVRDTQYF | TGTGCCACCAGTGAAGACGGACAGGCGGGTGTGAGAGATACGCAGTATTTT
- | TRBJ2-5 | - | TRBV11-2 | CASSPEETQYF | TGTGCCAGCAGCCCCGAGGAGACCCAGTACTTC
- | TRBJ1-3 | - | TRBV7-2 | CASTANSGNTIYF | TGTGCCAGCACAGCTAACTCTGGAAACACCATATATTTT
- | TRBJ2-1 | - | TRBV5-4 | CASRDGSSTYNEQFF | TGTGCCAGCAGGGATGGTAGCAGTACCTACAATGAGCAGTTCTTC
- | TRBJ1-2 | - | TRBV28 | CASTPGTFTYGYTF | TGTGCCAGCACCCCCGGGACCTTCACCTATGGCTACACCTTC
once | TRBJ2-5 | - | TRBV12-3/TRBV12-4 | CASSPQETQYF | TGTGCCAGCAGTCCACAAGAGACCCAGTACTTC
- | TRBJ1-1 | - | TRBV11-3 | CASIEGGGTEAFF | TGTGCCAGCATCGAAGGGGGAGGTACTGAAGCTTTCTTT
few | TRBJ1-5 | TRBD1 | TRBV19 | CASSTLLGTGDNQPQHF | TGTGCCAGTAGTACCCTGCTAGGAACAGGGGATAATCAGCCCCAGCATTTT
- | TRBJ2-1 | TRBD2 | TRBV7-3 | CASSLERGLMGNEQFF | TGTGCCAGCAGCTTAGAGCGGGGGCTGATGGGGAATGAGCAGTTCTTC
once | TRBJ2-2 | - | TRBV5-1 | CASSLRVRASVNTGELFF | TGCGCCAGCAGCTTGCGGGTAAGAGCTAGCGTGAACACCGGGGAGCTGTTTTTT
- | TRBJ1-2 | - | TRBV5-4 | CASSLDSTAGARNGYTF | TGTGCCAGCAGCTTGGATTCGACCGCCGGGGCCCGTAATGGCTACACCTTC
- | TRBJ1-4 | - | TRBV6-2/TRBV6-3 | CASSYGRSTNEKLFF | TGTGCCAGCAGTTACGGACGGTCAACTAATGAAAAACTGTTTTTT
- | TRBJ1-6 | TRBD1 | TRBV2 | CASSPDRGQFSPLHF | TGTGCCAGCAGTCCGGACAGGGGGCAATTTTCACCCCTCCACTTT
- | TRBJ2-3 | - | TRBV18 | CASSPRDSVFIVF | TGTGCCAGCTCACCACGAGACAGTGTCTTTATAGTGTTT
- | TRBJ1-2 | TRBD1 | TRBV3-1/TRBV3-2 | CASSRGQSEGGYTF | TGTGCCAGCAGCCGGGGACAGTCAGAGGGTGGCTACACCTTC
- | TRBJ2-1 | - | TRBV2 | CASRGGLAYNEQFF | TGTGCCAGCAGGGGGGGGCTAGCCTACAATGAGCAGTTCTTC
- | TRBJ1-2 | TRBD1 | TRBV2 | CASIRDRHGYTF | TGTGCCAGTATACGGGACAGGCATGGCTACACCTTC
few | TRBJ1-6 | TRBD1 | TRBV18 | CASSKQGDSPLHF | TGTGCCAGCTCCAAACAGGGGGACTCACCCCTCCACTTT
- | TRBJ1-1 | - | TRBV7-3 | CASSLGGRMNTEAFF | TGTGCCAGCAGCTTAGGGGGGCGTATGAACACTGAAGCTTTCTTT
- | TRBJ2-1 | - | TRBV27 | CASPTGEQFF | TGTGCCAGCCCCACCGGTGAGCAGTTCTTC
few | TRBJ2-3 | TRBD2 | TRBV15 | CATALVGGADTQYF | TGTGCCACCGCTCTTGTGGGGGGGGCAGATACGCAGTATTTT
- | TRBJ1-1 | - | TRBV7-3 | CASSSDILTEAFF | TGTGCCAGCAGCTCAGACATTCTCACTGAAGCTTTCTTT
few | TRBJ1-2 | - | TRBV4-2 | CASSQERDYTF | TGTGCCAGCAGCCAAGAAAGGGACTACACCTTC
- | TRBJ2-1 | - | TRBV2 | CASSEGGALPFF | TGTGCCAGCAGTGAAGGGGGGGCCCTCCCGTTCTTC
- | TRBJ2-1 | - | TRBV7-3 | CASSPLVGGSDEQFF | TGTGCCAGCAGCCCATTAGTGGGGGGAAGCGATGAGCAGTTCTTC
- | TRBJ2-2 | TRBD1 | TRBV30 | CAHRDRFTGELFF | TGTGCCCACCGGGACAGGTTCACCGGGGAGCTGTTTTTT
- | TRBJ2-1 | - | TRBV5-4 | CASSLEGPHNEQFF | TGTGCCAGCAGCTTGGAGGGGCCCCACAATGAGCAGTTCTTC
- | TRBJ2-2 | - | TRBV5-1 | CASSFKSGDAGELFF | TGCGCCAGCAGCTTTAAGTCAGGTGACGCCGGGGAGCTGTTTTTT
- | TRBJ2-7 | - | TRBV20-1 | CSASYRADREQYF | TGCAGTGCTAGTTACAGGGCCGATCGCGAGCAGTACTTC
- | TRBJ1-6 | TRBD1 | TRBV5-1 | CASRGQENSPLHF | TGCGCCAGCAGAGGACAGGAGAATTCACCCCTCCACTTT
- | TRBJ1-6 | - | TRBV14 | CASSHSLGVGNSPLHF | TGTGCCAGCAGCCACTCGCTAGGGGTGGGGAATTCACCCCTCCACTTT
- | TRBJ2-3 | TRBD2 | TRBV29-1 | CSVEVIGGRRRTDTQYF | TGCAGCGTTGAAGTGATCGGCGGGAGAAGAAGAACAGATACGCAGTATTTT
once | TRBJ1-1 | - | TRBV19 | CASSARSGQNTEAFF | TGTGCCAGTAGTGCAAGATCGGGACAGAACACTGAAGCTTTCTTT
- | TRBJ1-4 | - | TRBV9 | CASSVDARRNEKLFF | TGTGCCAGCAGCGTAGATGCCAGGAGGAATGAAAAACTGTTTTTT
- | TRBJ1-2 | - | TRBV6-5 | CASALGGNYGYTF | TGTGCCAGTGCCTTGGGGGGAAACTATGGCTACACCTTC
- | TRBJ1-5 | - | TRBV7-9 | CASRGEGANQPQHF | TGTGCCAGCCGTGGGGAGGGCGCCAATCAGCCCCAGCATTTT